Described below is a single T cell receptor (beta chain) sequence and its context. What it binds is not known. These data come from a study of post-analysis software for immune sequencing data. At the level of the study: The patients showed relapsing-remitting, secondary progressive and progressive-relapsing multiple sclerosis courses. General study results and limits: Analysis by F measure revealed that same-batch samples clustered strongly together. Five TRBV segments were significantly more frequent in patients than in controls. TRBV5-6, TRBV5-1 and TRBV20-1 were among these segments. Multiple sclerosis patients had significantly lower normalized Chao1 diversity than controls.

V lost 5 bases and J 0 bases, leaving 11 bases between the germline ends. From germline, CDR1 is LGHNA and CDR2 YSLEER. The CDR3 is 15 amino acids. Unique molecular identifiers tagged the TCR beta cDNA libraries. The T cell input of 1 to 10 million gave about 470,000 cDNA molecules. One entry per CDR3 protein, called by TCRdb with MiXCR from the PCR reads. The repertoire holds some 700,000 distinct CDR3 sequences, with 59% as singletons. The chain joins TRBV4-3 to TRBJ2-1, with a possible D match to TRBD2 (5 bases). The specimen was blood. The receptor comes from a girl aged 2-10 years with multiple sclerosis. The CDR3 loop is CASSTTGSSYNEQFF. CDR3 nucleotides: TGCGCCAGCAGCACTACGGGGAGCTCCTACAATGAGCAGTTCTTC.